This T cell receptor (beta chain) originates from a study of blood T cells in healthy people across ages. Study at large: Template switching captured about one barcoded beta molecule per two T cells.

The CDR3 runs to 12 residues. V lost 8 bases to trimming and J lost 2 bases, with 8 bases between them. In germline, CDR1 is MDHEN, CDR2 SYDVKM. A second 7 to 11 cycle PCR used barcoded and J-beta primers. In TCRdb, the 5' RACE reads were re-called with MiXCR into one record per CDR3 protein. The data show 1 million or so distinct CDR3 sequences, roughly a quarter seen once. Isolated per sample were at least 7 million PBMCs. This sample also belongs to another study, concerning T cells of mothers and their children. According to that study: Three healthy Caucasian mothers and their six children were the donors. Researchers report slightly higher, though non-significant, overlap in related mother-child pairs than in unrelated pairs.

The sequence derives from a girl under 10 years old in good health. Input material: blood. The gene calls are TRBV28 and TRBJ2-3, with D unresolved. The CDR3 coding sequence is TGTGCCAGCGCGGATTCCACAGATACGCAGTATTTT. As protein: CASADSTDTQYF.